This T cell receptor (beta chain) emerged from a study of neurological immune-mediated disorders. This clonotype was counted at least ten times. MiXCR was run by TCRdb on the 5' RACE reads, yielding one entry per CDR3 protein. The sample carries under 20,000 distinct CDR3 sequences, 2.6% recorded once. The CDR3 length is 13 residues. Germline-derived CDR1 and CDR2 are SGHRS and YFSETQ. Trimming stripped 0 bases from V and 5 bases from J, with 8 bases between. The TCR was taken from a woman aged 18 to 35 with multiple sclerosis. The V gene is TRBV5-1, the J gene TRBJ2-5, with unresolved D. Material: PBMCs. This CDR3 is CASSLGGSETQYF. The CDR3, as DNA: TGCGCCAGCAGCTTGGGGGGTTCGGAGACCCAGTACTTC.